This passage covers 14 T cell receptor beta chains from one sample sequenced in a study of blood T cell repertoires in COVID-19. Sequencing was performed with immunoSEQ multiplex PCR; in TCRdb, only in-frame clones are kept and a portion is missing. Counted here are 86,000 or so clones, 90% to 95% occurring once; the ten biggest clones make up roughly 4.7%. Sequencing input: peripheral blood. All receptors derive from a human donor with active COVID-19. The donor label of this sample is uncertain.

This chain links TRBV11-2 with TRBJ2-1, with 10 bases matching TRBD2. V was pared by 1 base and J by 7 bases, with 13 bases of the junction left unmatched. The CDR3 covers 18 residues. Germline V gene lookup returns CDR1 SGHAT and CDR2 FQNNGV. This chain's CDR3 is CASSLGLRLAGARNEQFF. CDR3 nucleotide sequence: TGTGCCAGCAGCTTAGGGTTACGGCTAGCGGGGGCAAGGAATGAGCAGTTCTTC.

The chain recombines TRBV24-1 with TRBJ1-2; perhaps TRBD1 as D (5 bases). V lost 6 bases, J lost 5 bases, and 24 bases lay in between. The germline V gene encodes CDR1 KGHDR and CDR2 SFDVKD. CDR3 length equals 17 residues. The CDR3 region has the DNA TGTGCCACCAGTTTCGGGCGTCCTGGGGCCCCTTTTTATGGCTACACCTTC. This gives the protein CATSFGRPGAPFYGYTF.

The chain has TRBV4-3 and TRBJ1-3, with unresolved D. The ends were cut back, 1 base at V and 7 bases at J, with 11 bases in the middle. The V gene's germline CDR1 is LGHNA and CDR2 YSLEER. This CDR3 has 14 residues. CDR3 residues: CASSQVKYSNTIYF. The CDR3 DNA reads as TGCGCCAGCAGCCAAGTCAAATATAGTAACACCATATATTTT.

V and J are TRBV5-1 and TRBJ2-1; 9 bases are a match to TRBD1. The CDR3 sequence is 17 residues long. CDR1 and CDR2 from the germline V gene are SGHRS and YFSETQ. The V gene end was trimmed by 0 bases and the J gene end by 3 bases; junction bases not matched to a gene: 7. This chain's CDR3 is CASSLGPTGGDYNEQFF. The CDR3 DNA reads TGCGCCAGCAGCTTGGGCCCGACAGGGGGGGACTACAATGAGCAGTTCTTC.

J is TRBJ1-1 and V is TRBV5-6; perhaps TRBD1 as D (6 bases). Germline lookup yields CDR1 SGHDT and CDR2 YYEEEE. V lost 6 bases to trimming and J lost 0 bases, with 15 bases between them. This CDR3 has 15 amino acids. This chain's CDR3 is CASTTPGQLNTEAFF. The DNA for the CDR3 is TGTGCCAGCACCACCCCCGGACAGTTGAACACTGAAGCTTTCTTT.

The chain links TRBV5-1 to TRBJ2-7; TRBD2 aligns across 7 bases. The CDR3 loop spans 17 amino acids. Trimming cost V 0 bases and J 3 bases; bases outside gene matches: 12. Germline values: CDR1 SGHRS, CDR2 YFSETQ. CDR3 sequence reads: CASSLAGGFGGDYEQYF. For the CDR3, the DNA is TGCGCCAGCAGCTTGGCGGGAGGCTTTGGGGGTGACTACGAGCAGTACTTC.

The rearrangement uses TRBV6-6 and TRBJ2-5, with D hard to call. Trimming pared 2 bases from V and 0 bases from J, leaving 10 bases between. Germline values: CDR1 MNHNY, CDR2 SVGAGI (reference sequence). The CDR3 has 15 amino acids. The CDR3 DNA reads as TGTGCCAGCAGTTACACGCAGGCGAACCAAGAGACCCAGTACTTC. Translating it yields CASSYTQANQETQYF.

The chain uses TRBV6-4 and TRBJ2-3; 13 bases map to TRBD2. There are 16 residues in the CDR3. Trimming at V came to 3 bases and at J to 4 bases, leaving 4 bases not matched to a gene. Looked up from germline, CDR1 is MRHNA and CDR2 is SNTAGT. CDR3 coding DNA: TGTGCCAGCAGTGATGGACTAGCGGGAGAGGCAGATACGCAGTATTTT. This codes for CASSDGLAGEADTQYF.

The chain carries TRBV5-4 and TRBJ2-1; D is uncertain. The CDR3 extends over 13 amino acids. V was pared by 2 bases and J by 3 bases, with 6 bases between. The V gene's germline CDR1 is SGHNT and CDR2 YYREEE (reference sequence). The DNA of the CDR3 is TGTGCCAGCAGCTTTTTCCACTACAATGAGCAGTTCTTC. Translated, it gives CASSFFHYNEQFF.

This chain links TRBV5-1 with TRBJ1-2, with a tentative D call TRBD1 (6 bases). Trimming left V 0 bases short and J 6 bases short, with 15 bases between. CDR3 length: 15 residues. Germline assignment: CDR1 SGHRS and CDR2 YFSETQ. CDR3 sequence: CASSLDAGANNGYTF. For the CDR3, the DNA is TGCGCCAGCAGCTTGGACGCGGGGGCGAACAATGGCTACACCTTC. Supplemented by reference TRBV5-1 and TRBJ1-2, the full variable domain reads KAGVTQTPRYLIKTRGQQVTLSCSPISGHRSVSWYQQTPGQGLQFLFEYFSETQRNKGNFPGRFSGRQFSNSRSEMNVSTLELGDSALYLCASSLDAGANNGYTFGSGTRLTVV.

CDR3 sequence (DNA): TGTGCCAGCAGCGGTGGACAGGGGGACACTGAAGCTTTCTTT. Its protein product is CASSGGQGDTEAFF. This chain links TRBV7-9 with TRBJ1-1; TRBD1 matches 10 bases. V trimming: 5 bases; J trimming: 3 bases; junction bases outside the gene matches: 3. This CDR3 has 14 amino acids. Germline CDR1 SEHNR, CDR2 FQNEAQ (reference sequence).

The chain joins TRBV11-3 to TRBJ2-3, with 7 bases matching TRBD2. V gave up 5 bases and J gave up 2 bases; unmatched junction bases: 4. Germline V gene sequence: CDR1 SGHNT, CDR2 YENEEA. CDR3 size: 14 residues. CDR3 region: CASSGRADTDTQYF. The CDR3 bases are TGTGCCAGCAGCGGGAGGGCTGACACAGATACGCAGTATTTT.

The chain carries TRBV5-4 and TRBJ2-3; D not resolved. Trimming cost V 4 bases and J 5 bases, with 8 bases left between them. Germline CDR1 reads SGHNT; CDR2 reads YYREEE (reference sequence). This CDR3 is built from 12 residues. The CDR3: CASSSEEDTQYF. The CDR3 DNA follows: TGTGCCAGCAGCAGTGAGGAAGATACGCAGTATTTT.

The V call is TRBV6-1, the J call TRBJ2-7; perhaps TRBD2 as D (6 bases). The germline gives CDR1 MNHNS, CDR2 SASEGT. The CDR3 runs 14 residues. V lost 1 base and J lost 1, with 8 bases in between. DNA of the CDR3: TGTGCCAGCAGTGAAGTCGGGGGATCCTACGAGCAGTACTTC. This encodes CASSEVGGSYEQYF.